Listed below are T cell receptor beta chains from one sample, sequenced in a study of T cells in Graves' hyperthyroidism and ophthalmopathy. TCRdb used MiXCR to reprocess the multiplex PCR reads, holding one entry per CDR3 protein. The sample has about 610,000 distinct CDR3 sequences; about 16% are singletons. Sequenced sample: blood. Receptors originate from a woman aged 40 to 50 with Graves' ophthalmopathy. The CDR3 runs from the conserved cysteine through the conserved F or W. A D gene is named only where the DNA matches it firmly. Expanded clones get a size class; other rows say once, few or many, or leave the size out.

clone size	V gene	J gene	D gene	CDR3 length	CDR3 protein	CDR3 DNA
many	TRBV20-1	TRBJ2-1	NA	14	CSASRRDGHNEQFF	TGCAGTGCTAGTAGGCGGGACGGTCACAATGAGCAGTTCTTC
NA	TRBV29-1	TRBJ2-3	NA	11	CSVDRLDTQYF	TGCAGCGTTGATCGCTTGGATACGCAGTATTTT
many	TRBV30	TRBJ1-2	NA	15	CAWNIKAAENYGYTF	TGTGCCTGGAACATAAAGGCCGCGGAAAACTATGGCTACACCTTC
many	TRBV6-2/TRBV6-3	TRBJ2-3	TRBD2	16	CASNLQGGLATDTQYF	TGTGCCAGCAACTTACAGGGCGGACTAGCCACAGATACGCAGTATTTT
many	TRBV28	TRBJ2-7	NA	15	CASSLFRGVSDEQYF	TGTGCCAGCAGTTTGTTTCGTGGGGTTAGTGACGAGCAGTACTTC
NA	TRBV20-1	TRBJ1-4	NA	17	CSARDKRTGTGREKLFF	TGCAGTGCTAGAGATAAGAGAACGGGAACAGGAAGGGAAAAACTGTTTTTT
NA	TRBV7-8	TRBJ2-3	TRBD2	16	CASRADPSGYEDTQYF	TGTGCCAGCAGAGCTGACCCTAGCGGGTACGAGGATACGCAGTATTTT
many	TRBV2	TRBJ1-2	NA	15	CASSELSGSLGGYTF	TGTGCCAGCAGTGAACTATCGGGGAGCTTAGGTGGCTACACCTTC
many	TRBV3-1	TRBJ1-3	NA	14	CASSQTFSGNTIYF	TGTGCCAGCAGCCAAACATTCTCTGGAAACACCATATATTTT
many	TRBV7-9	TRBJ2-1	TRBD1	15	CASSLRGTGVNEQFF	TGTGCCAGCAGCTTAAGAGGTACAGGGGTGAATGAGCAGTTCTTC
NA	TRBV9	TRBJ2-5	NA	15	CASSVGGTGQETQYF	TGTGCCAGCAGCGTAGGGGGAACAGGGCAAGAGACCCAGTACTTC
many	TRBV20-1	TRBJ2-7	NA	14	CSARDWSSSYEQYF	TGCAGTGCTAGAGATTGGAGTTCCTCCTACGAGCAGTACTTC
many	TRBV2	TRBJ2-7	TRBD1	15	CASREGTGENYEQYF	TGTGCCAGCAGGGAAGGGACAGGGGAAAACTACGAGCAGTACTTC
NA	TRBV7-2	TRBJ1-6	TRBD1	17	CASSLVARGQGGSPLHF	TGTGCCAGCAGCTTAGTCGCCCGGGGACAGGGCGGTTCACCCCTCCACTTT
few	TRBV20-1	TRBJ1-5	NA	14	CSAGRDIDNQPQHF	TGCAGTGCTGGCCGGGACATCGACAATCAGCCCCAGCATTTT
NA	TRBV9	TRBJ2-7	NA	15	CASSVGPGLRYEQYF	TGTGCCAGCAGCGTAGGCCCGGGACTTCGCTACGAGCAGTACTTC
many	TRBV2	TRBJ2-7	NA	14	CASRPGTVSYEQYF	TGTGCCAGTCGTCCCGGGACGGTCTCCTACGAGCAGTACTTC
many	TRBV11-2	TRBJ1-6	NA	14	CASSLDPGNSPLHF	TGTGCCAGCAGCTTAGATCCCGGGAATTCACCCCTCCACTTT
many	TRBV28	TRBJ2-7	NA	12	CASSHGAYEQYF	TGTGCCAGCAGCCATGGGGCCTACGAGCAGTACTTC
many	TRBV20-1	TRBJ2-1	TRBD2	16	CSAPWTSGSSYNEQFF	TGCAGTGCTCCGTGGACTAGCGGGAGTTCCTACAATGAGCAGTTCTTC
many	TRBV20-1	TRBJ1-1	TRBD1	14	CSARYNRDSTEAFF	TGCAGTGCTAGATATAACCGGGACAGCACTGAAGCTTTCTTT
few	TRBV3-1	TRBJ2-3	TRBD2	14	CASSTSGRADTQYF	TGTGCCAGCAGTACCAGCGGGAGGGCAGATACGCAGTATTTT
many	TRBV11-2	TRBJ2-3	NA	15	CASSLVSGATDTQYF	TGTGCCAGCAGCTTAGTATCAGGGGCGACAGATACGCAGTATTTT
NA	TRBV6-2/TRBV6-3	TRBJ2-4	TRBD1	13	CASSLGQGAIQYF	TGTGCCAGCAGTCTCGGACAGGGGGCCATTCAGTACTTC
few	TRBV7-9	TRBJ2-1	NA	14	CASSLGYTSNEQFF	TGTGCCAGCAGCTTGGGATATACTAGCAATGAGCAGTTCTTC
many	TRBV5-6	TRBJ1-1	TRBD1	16	CASSLTTGGVHTEAFF	TGTGCCAGCAGCTTAACCACAGGGGGCGTGCACACTGAAGCTTTCTTT
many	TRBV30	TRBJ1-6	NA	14	CAWGVKARGSPLHF	TGTGCCTGGGGTGTGAAGGCCCGAGGCTCACCCCTCCACTTT
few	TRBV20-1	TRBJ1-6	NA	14	CSARSGSHNSPLHF	TGCAGTGCTAGATCCGGGAGTCATAATTCACCCCTCCACTTT
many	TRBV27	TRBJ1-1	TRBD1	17	CASSLRGQGTGRTEAFF	TGTGCCAGCAGTTTACGGGGACAGGGGACGGGGCGTACTGAAGCTTTCTTT